Listed here are 23 T cell receptor beta chains from one sample, sequenced in a study of blood T cells in healthy people across ages. A second PCR, run for about 6 to 11 cycles, used a sample-barcoded 5' primer plus a J-beta primer mix. TCRdb used MiXCR to reprocess the 5' RACE reads, holding one entry per CDR3 protein. This table has fewer than 800,000 distinct CDR3 sequences, around 45% appearing once. Sequencing was carried out using blood. The receptor source for this set is a woman aged 60-70 years in good health.

The chain links TRBV18 to TRBJ2-5; D unresolved. The CDR3 is made up of 15 amino acids. Trimming removed 1 base from V and 11 bases from J, with 20 bases in between. Germline values: CDR1 KGHSH, CDR2 LQKENI. The CDR3 DNA is TGTGCCAGCTCACCACAAGTGCTCTCAAACAATGAGCAGTACTTC. Protein product: CASSPQVLSNNEQYF. Filled out from reference TRBV18 and TRBJ2-5, the complete variable domain reads NAGVMQNPRHLVRRRGQEARLRCSPMKGHSHVYWYRQLPEEGLKFMVYLQKENIIDESGMPKERFSAEFPKEGPSILRIQQVVRGDSAAYFCASSPQVLSNNEQYFGPGTRLLVL.

This clonotype appeared a single time. The gene calls are TRBV7-2 and TRBJ2-7; perhaps TRBD2 as D (6 bases). The CDR3 is 15 amino acids. V was shortened by 4 bases and J by 2 bases, with 15 bases between the two germline ends. The V gene's germline CDR1 is SGHTA and CDR2 FQGNSA. For the CDR3, the DNA is TGTGCCAGCAGCTCCAGGGCCCCGGGGGCCTACGAGCAGTACTTC. Its translation is CASSSRAPGAYEQYF.

This sequence joins TRBV5-5 and TRBJ1-2, with D perhaps matching TRBD1 (6 bases). CDR1 is SGHKS, CDR2 YYEKEE, per germline (reference sequence). The CDR3 length is 13 residues. V dropped 2 bases and J dropped 8 bases, with 13 bases sitting between them. CDR3 in DNA: TGTGCCAGCAGCTTTGCGGGGGCGATGGGCTACACCTTC. It translates to CASSFAGAMGYTF.

This clonotype occurred a few times. CDR3 DNA sequence: TGTGCCAGCAGTGTCCTAGCGGGAGGGCCGGTTGAGCAGTTCTTC. Its protein is CASSVLAGGPVEQFF. The chain joins TRBV2 to TRBJ2-1; 12 bases are shared with TRBD2. CDR3 size: 15 residues. Trimming at V came to 4 bases and at J to 9 bases, leaving 7 bases not matched to a gene. In germline, CDR1 is SNHLY, CDR2 FYNNEI.

V usage is TRBV20-1 and J usage is TRBJ2-7; 8 nucleotides match TRBD2. V was clipped by 6 bases and J by 4 bases; unmatched bases: 8. Germline V gene lookup returns CDR1 DFQATT and CDR2 SNEGSKA (reference sequence). CDR3 length: 13 amino acids. The CDR3 DNA reads TGCAGTGCGACGAGCGGGAGTATGTACGAGCAGTACTTC. Protein sequence: CSATSGSMYEQYF.

This clonotype appeared a few times. This chain links TRBV7-2 with TRBJ2-3; D is ambiguous. The V and J ends lost 1 base and 7 bases respectively, with 6 bases between them. The CDR3 is 12 residues long. Germline CDR1 and CDR2: SGHTA and FQGNSA. CDR3 in DNA: TGTGCCAGCAGCTTAGTCGGATATACGCAGTATTTT. Translation gives CASSLVGYTQYF.

V gene TRBV29-1 combines with J gene TRBJ2-1; 8 nucleotides match TRBD2. V gave up 5 bases and J gave up 0 bases; unmatched junction bases: 3. The CDR3 has 14 residues. Germline-derived CDR1 and CDR2 are SQVTM and ANQGSEA. CDR3 amino acids: CSVSGSSSYNEQFF. CDR3 nucleotides: TGCAGCGTTAGCGGGAGCAGCTCCTACAATGAGCAGTTCTTC.

This clonotype came up a few times. The chain employs TRBV9 and TRBJ2-5; maybe TRBD2 (5 bases). Germline V gene sequence: CDR1 SGDLS, CDR2 YYNGEE. This CDR3 has 13 amino acids. Deletions cut 3 bases from V and 4 bases from J, with 10 bases between. This CDR3 reads CASSAVGGETQYF. The CDR3, as DNA: TGTGCCAGCAGCGCGGTAGGAGGAGAGACCCAGTACTTC.

In its sample, this clonotype was seen a few times. V usage is TRBV18 and J usage is TRBJ2-1; D is unresolved. With 2 bases removed from V and 0 bases from J, the gap between germline ends came to 11 bases. Germline loops: CDR1 KGHSH, CDR2 LQKENI. The CDR3 totals 16 residues. The DNA of the CDR3 is TGTGCCAGCTCACCAGTCCTCCTGAGCTCCTACAATGAGCAGTTCTTC. Protein sequence: CASSPVLLSSYNEQFF.

V and J are TRBV12-3 or TRBV12-4 and TRBJ2-1, with 8 bases aligning to TRBD2. The CDR3 is 14 amino acids. The junction had 7 bases not matched to a gene; V was cut back by 6 bases and J by 6 bases. The CDR3 spells CASSREGLSNEQFF. The DNA of the CDR3 is TGTGCCAGCAGCCGGGAGGGCCTCAGCAATGAGCAGTTCTTC.

With regard to this clonotype: Possible read error: a much larger clone is one base away. For the CDR3, the DNA is TGCGGTGCTCCGGGACTTCGAACAGATACGCAGTATTTT. Its translation: CGAPGLRTDTQYF. The rearrangement links TRBV20-1 to TRBJ2-3; D may be TRBD2 (6 bases). This CDR3 spans 13 amino acids. CDR1 is DFQATT and CDR2 is SNEGSKA in the germline V gene (reference sequence).

This clonotype came up a few times. V usage is TRBV29-1 and J usage is TRBJ2-7, with D perhaps matching TRBD2 (5 bases). This CDR3 contains 14 residues. Germline V gives CDR1 SQVTM, CDR2 ANQGSEA. Trimming took 5 bases from V and 6 from J, leaving 20 bases between them. The CDR3 nucleotides are TGCAGCGTTCCCGCCGCCGGGAAACTGACCGAGCAGTACTTC. Residues: CSVPAAGKLTEQYF.

A few counts support this clonotype. The J gene is TRBJ2-3, the V gene TRBV5-1; D not certain. Trimming cost V 0 bases and J 5 bases, with 10 bases left between them. The length of the CDR3 is 14 residues. Germline V CDR1 and CDR2: SGHRS, YFSETQ. In DNA form, the CDR3 reads TGCGCCAGCAGCTTGGGGGCTAACGGAGATACGCAGTATTTT. Amino acid sequence: CASSLGANGDTQYF.

This clonotype was observed a handful of times. This rearrangement joins TRBV5-6 to TRBJ2-3, with 7 bases identical to TRBD2. From germline, CDR1 is SGHDT and CDR2 YYEEEE. This CDR3 is 14 amino acids long. V shed 2 bases and J 2 bases; nucleotides not matched to a gene: 2. The CDR3 bases are TGTGCCAGCAGCTTAGCGGGACTCACAGATACGCAGTATTTT. Encoded protein: CASSLAGLTDTQYF.

The chain joins TRBV6-1 to TRBJ2-1, with 7 bases that match TRBD2. V lost 4 bases to trimming and J lost 7 bases; unmatched junction nucleotides: 7. Germline CDR1 reads MNHNS; CDR2 reads SASEGT. The length of the CDR3 is 14 residues. The CDR3 DNA is TGTGCCAGCAGTGGGCGCGGGACTACTAATGAGCAGTTCTTC. Its translation is CASSGRGTTNEQFF.

About this clonotype itself: Since a much larger clone is just one base distant, this may be a read error. The chain has TRBV6-6 and TRBJ2-1; 12 bases match TRBD2. Germline V gene data show CDR1 as MNHNY and CDR2 as SVGAGI (reference sequence). J gave up 2 bases and V 9 bases, and 5 bases lay outside the gene matches. CDR3 length: 15 residues. The CDR3 DNA follows: TGTGCCAGACGGACTAGCGGGAACGCCTACAATGAGCAGTTCTTC. Translated, it gives CARRTSGNAYNEQFF.

This clonotype turned up a few times. The chain joins TRBV20-1 to TRBJ2-1, with a weak D call TRBD2 (5 bases). The length of the CDR3 is 15 residues. Germline V gene lookup returns CDR1 DFQATT and CDR2 SNEGSKA (reference sequence). The V end was cut by 0 bases, the J end by 3 bases, with 12 bases between. The CDR3 loop reads CSARDRQRNYNEQFF. The CDR3 DNA reads TGCAGTGCTAGAGATCGGCAGCGGAACTACAATGAGCAGTTCTTC.

At least ten counts were recorded for this clonotype. The V call is TRBV30, the J call TRBJ2-7; 7 nucleotides match TRBD1. This CDR3 region has 14 residues. Per germline, CDR1 GTSNPN and CDR2 SVGIG (reference sequence). V was clipped by 7 bases and J by 1 base; unmatched bases: 10. In nucleotides, the CDR3 is TGTGCCTTACGCCCCGGGACAGCGTCCTACGAGCAGTACTTC. Its translation: CALRPGTASYEQYF.

The CDR3 loop is CASSLSFVSNEQFF. The CDR3 DNA sequence: TGTGCCAGCAGTTTATCGTTTGTGTCCAATGAGCAGTTCTTC. J is TRBJ2-1 and V is TRBV27; D ambiguous. Between the trimmed V and J ends, which lost 0 bases and 6 bases, there was a span of 9 bases. CDR1 and CDR2 from the germline V gene are MNHEY and SMNVEV (reference sequence). The CDR3 spans 14 residues.

The genes are TRBV7-3 and TRBJ1-1; D unresolved. The CDR3 totals 15 residues. Germline CDR1 and CDR2: SGHTA and FQGTGA. Trimming took off 2 bases at V and 5 bases at J, with 15 bases between the two ends. CDR3 amino acids: CASSLDPFGGTEAFF. The DNA for the CDR3 is TGTGCCAGCAGCTTAGACCCCTTCGGAGGGACTGAAGCTTTCTTT.

This clonotype turned up a few times. The rearrangement links TRBV4-3 to TRBJ2-7, with a tentative D call TRBD2 (7 bases). V lost 2 bases to trimming and J lost 7 bases, with 15 bases between them. Germline V lookup: CDR1 LGHNA, CDR2 YSLEER. The CDR3 has 14 residues. CDR3 in amino acids: CASSQLGGRDEQYF. DNA for the CDR3: TGCGCCAGCAGCCAACTCGGGGGGCGCGATGAGCAGTACTTC.

The V call is TRBV3-1, the J call TRBJ1-2; D uncertain. CDR1 and CDR2 (germline): LGHDT, YNNKEL (reference sequence). The CDR3 runs 14 residues. The V and J ends lost 1 base and 1 base respectively, with 7 bases between them. The CDR3 loop reads CASSQVNRNYGYTF. The CDR3 coding sequence is TGTGCCAGCAGCCAAGTAAATCGTAACTATGGCTACACCTTC.

The chain uses TRBV7-2 and TRBJ2-1, with 8 bases identical to TRBD2. V dropped 3 bases and J dropped 7; count of bases not matched to a gene: 5. There are 14 residues in the CDR3. Germline V lookup: CDR1 SGHTA, CDR2 FQGNSA. CDR3 amino acids: CASSLRTSSNEQFF. CDR3 nucleotides: TGTGCCAGCAGCTTGAGGACTAGCTCTAATGAGCAGTTCTTC.